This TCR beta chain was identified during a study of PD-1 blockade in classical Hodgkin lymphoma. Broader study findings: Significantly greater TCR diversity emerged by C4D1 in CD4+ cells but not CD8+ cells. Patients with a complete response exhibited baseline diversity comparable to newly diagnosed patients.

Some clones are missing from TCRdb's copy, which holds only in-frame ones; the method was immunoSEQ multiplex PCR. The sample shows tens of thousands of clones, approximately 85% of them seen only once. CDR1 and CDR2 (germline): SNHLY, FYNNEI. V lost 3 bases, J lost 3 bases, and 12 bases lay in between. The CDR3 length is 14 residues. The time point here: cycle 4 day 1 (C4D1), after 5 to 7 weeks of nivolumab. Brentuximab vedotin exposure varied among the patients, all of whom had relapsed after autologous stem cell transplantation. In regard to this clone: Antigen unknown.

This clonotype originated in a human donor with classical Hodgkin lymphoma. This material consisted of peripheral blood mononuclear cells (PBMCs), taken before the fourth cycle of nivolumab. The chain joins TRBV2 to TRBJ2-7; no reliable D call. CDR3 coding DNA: TGTGCCAGCAGTGAGGCACACTCCTACTACGAGCAGTACTTC. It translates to CASSEAHSYYEQYF.